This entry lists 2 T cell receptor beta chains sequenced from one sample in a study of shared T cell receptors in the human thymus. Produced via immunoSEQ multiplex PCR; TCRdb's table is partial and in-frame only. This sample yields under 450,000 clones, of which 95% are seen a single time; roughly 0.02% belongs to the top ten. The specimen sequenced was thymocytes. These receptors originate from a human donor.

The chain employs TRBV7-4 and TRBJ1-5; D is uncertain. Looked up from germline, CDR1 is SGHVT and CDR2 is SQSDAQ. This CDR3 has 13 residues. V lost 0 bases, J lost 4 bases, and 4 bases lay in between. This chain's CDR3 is CASSLAENQPQHF. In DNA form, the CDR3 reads TGTGCCAGCAGCTTAGCGGAGAATCAGCCCCAGCATTTT.

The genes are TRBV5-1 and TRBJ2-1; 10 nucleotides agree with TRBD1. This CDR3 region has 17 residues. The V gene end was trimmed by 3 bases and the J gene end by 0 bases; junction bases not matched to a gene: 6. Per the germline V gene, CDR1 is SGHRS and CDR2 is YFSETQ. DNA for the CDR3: TGCGCCAGCAGCTCTGGGACAGGGGCGTTCTCCTACAATGAGCAGTTCTTC. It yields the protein CASSSGTGAFSYNEQFF.